The rows below give T cell receptor beta chains drawn from one sample of a study of cytomegalovirus exposure and HLA in healthy donors. Produced via immunoSEQ multiplex PCR; TCRdb's table is partial and in-frame only. The sample contains 100,000 to 150,000 clones, approximately 81% of which appear only once. Sequenced sample: PBMCs. These receptors were obtained from a man younger than 35 in good health and CMV-seronegative. Both conserved end residues are part of each CDR3. Fields, in order: V gene, J gene, CDR3 protein.

>TRBV18|TRBJ1-1
CASSPDREREAFF
>TRBV7-2|TRBJ2-3
CASSNRPLAGGPPDTQYF
>TRBV4-1|TRBJ1-1
CASSLRSSDVWGRTEAFF
>TRBV2|TRBJ2-5
CASSEALQGDTQYF
>TRBV7-9|TRBJ2-1
CASSLAAGPNNEQFF
>TRBV7-6|TRBJ1-5
CASSLSSGREKNQPQHF
>TRBV4-3|TRBJ1-5
CASSQDLAPGGLNQPQHF
>TRBV19|TRBJ1-2
CASSRQSANYGYTF
>TRBV2|TRBJ2-1
CASSEWEEQFF
>TRBV7-2|TRBJ2-4
CASSPLNIQYF
>TRBV29-1|TRBJ2-3
CSVRWSSTDTQYF
>TRBV30|TRBJ1-1
CAWGRQGVNAFF
>TRBV7-8|TRBJ2-3
CASSSTSLAGVDTQYF
>TRBV25-1|TRBJ1-6
CASSELRDRVHRGSPLHF
>TRBV4-2|TRBJ2-4
CASSQGQTENIQYF
>TRBV7-9|TRBJ2-1
CASSLSELAGVAYNEQFF